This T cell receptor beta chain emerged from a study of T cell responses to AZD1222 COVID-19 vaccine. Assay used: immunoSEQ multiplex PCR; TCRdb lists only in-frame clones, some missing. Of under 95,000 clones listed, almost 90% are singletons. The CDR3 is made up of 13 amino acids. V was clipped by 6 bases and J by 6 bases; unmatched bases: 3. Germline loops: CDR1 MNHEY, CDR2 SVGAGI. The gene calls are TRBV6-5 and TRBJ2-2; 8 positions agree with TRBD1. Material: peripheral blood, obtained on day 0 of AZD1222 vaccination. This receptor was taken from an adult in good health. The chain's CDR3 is CASSSGGPGELFF. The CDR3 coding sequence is TGTGCCAGCAGCTCAGGGGGCCCCGGGGAGCTGTTTTTT.